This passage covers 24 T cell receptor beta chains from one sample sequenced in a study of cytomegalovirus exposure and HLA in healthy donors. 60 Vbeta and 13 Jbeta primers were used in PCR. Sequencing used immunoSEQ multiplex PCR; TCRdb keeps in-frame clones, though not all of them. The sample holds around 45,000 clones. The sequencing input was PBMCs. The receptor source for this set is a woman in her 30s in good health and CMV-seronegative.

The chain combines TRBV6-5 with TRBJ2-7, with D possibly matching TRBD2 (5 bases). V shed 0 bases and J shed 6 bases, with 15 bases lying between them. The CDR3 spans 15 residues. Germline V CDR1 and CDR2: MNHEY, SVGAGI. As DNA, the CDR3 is TGTGCCAGCAGTTACTCCGGCGGGCCCGAGGGCGAGCAGTACTTC. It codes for CASSYSGGPEGEQYF.

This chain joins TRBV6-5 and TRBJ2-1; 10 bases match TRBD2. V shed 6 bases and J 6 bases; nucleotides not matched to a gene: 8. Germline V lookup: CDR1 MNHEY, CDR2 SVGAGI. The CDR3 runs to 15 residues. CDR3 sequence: CASSLTSGTSNEQFF. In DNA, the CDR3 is TGTGCCAGCAGCCTTACTAGCGGGACTTCCAATGAGCAGTTCTTC.

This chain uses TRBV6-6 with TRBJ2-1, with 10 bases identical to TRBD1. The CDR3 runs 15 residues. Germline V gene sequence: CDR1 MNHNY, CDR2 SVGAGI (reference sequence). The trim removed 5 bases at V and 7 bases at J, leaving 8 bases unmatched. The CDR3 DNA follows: TGTGCCAGCAGTCCCCAGGACAGGGGGAGTAATGAGCAGTTCTTC. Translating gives CASSPQDRGSNEQFF.

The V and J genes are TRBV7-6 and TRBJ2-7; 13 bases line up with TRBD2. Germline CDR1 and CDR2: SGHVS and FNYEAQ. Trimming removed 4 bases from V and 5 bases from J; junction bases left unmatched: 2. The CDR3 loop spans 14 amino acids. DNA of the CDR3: TGTGCCAGCAGCTCCGGACTAGCGGGAGACGAGCAGTACTTC. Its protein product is CASSSGLAGDEQYF.

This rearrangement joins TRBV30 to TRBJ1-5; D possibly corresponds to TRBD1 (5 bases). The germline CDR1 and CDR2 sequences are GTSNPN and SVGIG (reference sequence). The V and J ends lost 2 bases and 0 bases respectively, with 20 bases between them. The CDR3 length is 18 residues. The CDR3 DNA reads TGTGCCTGGAGTCGGGGGGTTTCTTCACTTTCTAGCAATCAGCCCCAGCATTTT. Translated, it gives CAWSRGVSSLSSNQPQHF.

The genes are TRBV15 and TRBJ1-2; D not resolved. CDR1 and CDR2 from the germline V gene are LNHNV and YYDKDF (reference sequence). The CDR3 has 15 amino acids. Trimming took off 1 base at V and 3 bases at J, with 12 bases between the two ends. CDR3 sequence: CATSRGKEVDYGYTF. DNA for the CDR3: TGTGCCACCAGCAGAGGAAAAGAGGTTGACTATGGCTACACCTTC.

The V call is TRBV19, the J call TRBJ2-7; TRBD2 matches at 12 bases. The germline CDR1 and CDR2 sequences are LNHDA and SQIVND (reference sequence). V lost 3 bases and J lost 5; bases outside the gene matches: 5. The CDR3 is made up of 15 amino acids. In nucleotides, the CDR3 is TGTGCCAGTAGTATGACTAGCGGGAGTCTCAACGAGCAGTACTTC. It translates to CASSMTSGSLNEQYF.

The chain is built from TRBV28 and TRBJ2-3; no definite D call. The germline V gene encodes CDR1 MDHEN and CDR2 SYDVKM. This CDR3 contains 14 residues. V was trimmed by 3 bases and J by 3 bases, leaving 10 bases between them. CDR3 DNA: TGTGCCAGCAGTTTTTTATCCGGGACAGATACGCAGTATTTT. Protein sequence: CASSFLSGTDTQYF.

CDR3 region: CASSLWGGGRNTGELFF. The DNA for the CDR3 is TGTGCCAGCAGTTTATGGGGGGGAGGGAGGAACACCGGGGAGCTGTTTTTT. The V gene is TRBV28, the J gene TRBJ2-2; 7 bases are a match to TRBD2. CDR1 is MDHEN and CDR2 is SYDVKM in the germline V gene. The CDR3 is 17 amino acids. V lost 0 bases, J lost 1 base, and 5 bases stayed unmatched.

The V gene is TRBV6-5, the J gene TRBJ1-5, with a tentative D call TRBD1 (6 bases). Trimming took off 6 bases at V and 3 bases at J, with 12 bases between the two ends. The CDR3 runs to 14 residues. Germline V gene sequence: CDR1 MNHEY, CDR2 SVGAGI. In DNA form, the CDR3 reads TGTGCCAGCAGGGATACAGGGACCAATCAGCCCCAGCATTTT. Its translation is CASRDTGTNQPQHF.

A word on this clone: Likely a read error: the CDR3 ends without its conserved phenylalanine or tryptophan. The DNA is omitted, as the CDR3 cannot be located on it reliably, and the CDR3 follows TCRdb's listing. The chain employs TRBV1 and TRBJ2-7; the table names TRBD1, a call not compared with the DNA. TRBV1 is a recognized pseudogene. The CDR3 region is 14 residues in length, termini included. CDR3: CTSSPGQGANEQYL.

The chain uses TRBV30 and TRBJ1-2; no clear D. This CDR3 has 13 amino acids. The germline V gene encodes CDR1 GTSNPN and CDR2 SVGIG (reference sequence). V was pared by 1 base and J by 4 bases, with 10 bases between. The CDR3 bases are TGTGCCTGGAGTGATCTGAGTGCCTATGGCTACACCTTC. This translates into CAWSDLSAYGYTF.

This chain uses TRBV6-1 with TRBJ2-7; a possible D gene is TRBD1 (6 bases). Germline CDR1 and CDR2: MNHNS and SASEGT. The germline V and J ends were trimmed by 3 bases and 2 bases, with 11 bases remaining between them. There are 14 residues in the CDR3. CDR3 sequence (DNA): TGTGCCAGCAGTGATCAACAGGGCCCCTACGAGCAGTACTTC. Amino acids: CASSDQQGPYEQYF.

The CDR3 DNA sequence: TGTGCCGGTGGAGTGGCTAGCGGGAGGGCCCACAATGAGCAGTTCTTC. Translating gives CAGGVASGRAHNEQFF. The J gene is TRBJ2-1, the V gene TRBV30; 12 bases agree with TRBD2. The J segment lost 5 bases and the V segment lost 8 bases, leaving 13 bases of the junction unmatched. The CDR3 extends over 16 amino acids. Germline V lookup: CDR1 GTSNPN, CDR2 SVGIG (reference sequence). Drawing the rest from reference TRBV30 and TRBJ2-1, the complete variable domain is SQTIHQWPATLVQPVGSPLSLECTVEGTSNPNLYWYRQAAGRGLQLLFYSVGIGQISSEVPQNLSASRPQDRQFILSSKKLLLSDSGFYLCAGGVASGRAHNEQFFGPGTRLTVL.

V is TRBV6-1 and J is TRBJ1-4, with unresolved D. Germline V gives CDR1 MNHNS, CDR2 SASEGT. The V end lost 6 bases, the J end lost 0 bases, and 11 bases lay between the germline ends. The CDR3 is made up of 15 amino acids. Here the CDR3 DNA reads TGTGCCAGCAGGGAGGGCTCGGCAACTAATGAAAAACTGTTTTTT. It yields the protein CASREGSATNEKLFF.

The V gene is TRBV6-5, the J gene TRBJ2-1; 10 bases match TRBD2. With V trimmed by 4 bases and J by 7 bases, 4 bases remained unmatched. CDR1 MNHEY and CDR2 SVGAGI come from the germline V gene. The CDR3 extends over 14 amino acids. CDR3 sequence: CASSLAGGRNEQFF. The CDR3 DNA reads TGTGCCAGCAGTTTAGCGGGAGGTCGGAATGAGCAGTTCTTC.

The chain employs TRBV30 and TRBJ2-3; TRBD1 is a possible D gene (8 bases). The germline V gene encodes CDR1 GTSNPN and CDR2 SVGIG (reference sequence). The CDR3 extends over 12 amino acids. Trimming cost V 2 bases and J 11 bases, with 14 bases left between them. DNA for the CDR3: TGTGCCTGGAGTCCTACAGGGGGGGAGCAGTATTTT. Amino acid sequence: CAWSPTGGEQYF.

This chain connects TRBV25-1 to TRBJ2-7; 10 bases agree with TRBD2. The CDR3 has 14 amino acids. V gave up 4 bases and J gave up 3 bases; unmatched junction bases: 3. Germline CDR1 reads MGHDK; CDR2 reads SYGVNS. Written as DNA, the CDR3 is TGTGCCAGCAGTGTACCTAGCGGGAGCTACGAGCAGTACTTC. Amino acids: CASSVPSGSYEQYF.

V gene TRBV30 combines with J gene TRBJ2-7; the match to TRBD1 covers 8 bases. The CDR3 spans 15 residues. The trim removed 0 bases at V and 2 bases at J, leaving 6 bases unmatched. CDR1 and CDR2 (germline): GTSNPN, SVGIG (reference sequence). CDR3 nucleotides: TGTGCCTGGAGTGTGACGGGGACAGGTGCCTACGAGCAGTACTTC. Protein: CAWSVTGTGAYEQYF.

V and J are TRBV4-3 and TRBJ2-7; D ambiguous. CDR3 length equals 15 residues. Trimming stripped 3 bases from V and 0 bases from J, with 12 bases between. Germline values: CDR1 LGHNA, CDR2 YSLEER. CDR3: CASSHVPGFSYEQYF. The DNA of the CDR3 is TGCGCCAGCAGCCATGTCCCAGGTTTCTCCTACGAGCAGTACTTC.

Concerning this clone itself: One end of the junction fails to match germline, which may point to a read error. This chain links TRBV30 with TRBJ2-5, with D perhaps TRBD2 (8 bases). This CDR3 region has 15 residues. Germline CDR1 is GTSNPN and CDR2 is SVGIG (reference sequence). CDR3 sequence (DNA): TGTGCCGGGAGGGTCGGGGGGGGCAGGGGGGAGACCCAGTACTTC. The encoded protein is CAGRVGGGRGETQYF.

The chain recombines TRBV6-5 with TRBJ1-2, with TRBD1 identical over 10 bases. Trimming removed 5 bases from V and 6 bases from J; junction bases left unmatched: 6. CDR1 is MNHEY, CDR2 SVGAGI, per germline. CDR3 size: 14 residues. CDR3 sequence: CASSRPGQGNGYTF. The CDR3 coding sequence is TGTGCCAGCAGTAGACCGGGACAGGGGAATGGCTACACCTTC.

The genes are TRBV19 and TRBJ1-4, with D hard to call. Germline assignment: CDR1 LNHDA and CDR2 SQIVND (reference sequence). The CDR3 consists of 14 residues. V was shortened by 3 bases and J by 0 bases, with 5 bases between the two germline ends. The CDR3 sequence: CASSMRPTNEKLFF. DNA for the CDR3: TGTGCCAGTAGTATGAGGCCAACTAATGAAAAACTGTTTTTT.

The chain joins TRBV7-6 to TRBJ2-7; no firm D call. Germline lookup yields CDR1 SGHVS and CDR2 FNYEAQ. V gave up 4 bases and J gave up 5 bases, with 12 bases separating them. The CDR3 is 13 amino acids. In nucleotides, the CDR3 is TGTGCCAGCAGCTCCACCGGTAGAAACGAGCAGTACTTC. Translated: CASSSTGRNEQYF.